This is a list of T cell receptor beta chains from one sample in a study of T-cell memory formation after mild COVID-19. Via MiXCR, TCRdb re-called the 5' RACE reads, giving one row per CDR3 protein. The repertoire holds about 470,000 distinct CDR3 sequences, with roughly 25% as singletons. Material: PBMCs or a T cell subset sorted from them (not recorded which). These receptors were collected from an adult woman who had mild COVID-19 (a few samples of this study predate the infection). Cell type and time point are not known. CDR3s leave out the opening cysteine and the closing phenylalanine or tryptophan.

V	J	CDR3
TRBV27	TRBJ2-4	ASRAGAKNIQY
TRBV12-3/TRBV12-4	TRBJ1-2	ASKVADNYGYT
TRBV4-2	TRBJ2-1	ASSLSTRGSPMSSYNEQF
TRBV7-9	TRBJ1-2	ASSLGQKATGYT
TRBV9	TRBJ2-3	ASSGVGDGGAGSTQY
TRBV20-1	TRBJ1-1	SALDGTEAF
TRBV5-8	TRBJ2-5	ASSVGTSLYQETQY
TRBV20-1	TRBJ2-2	SARPGGTNTGELF
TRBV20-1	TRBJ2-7	SGGSAHEQY
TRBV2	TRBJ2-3	ASSKPRGGKDTQY
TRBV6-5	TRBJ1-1	ASRTGPNTEAF
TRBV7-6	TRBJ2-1	ASSPGTSGSVYNEQF
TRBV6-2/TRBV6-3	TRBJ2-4	ASSLTSGSLTKNIQY
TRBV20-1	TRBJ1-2	SASDRGLFDGYT
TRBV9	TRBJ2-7	ASSVGDISYEQY
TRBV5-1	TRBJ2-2	ASTRPGTGELF
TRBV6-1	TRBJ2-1	ASRDRNNEQF
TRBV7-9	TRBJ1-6	ASTTVGSPLH
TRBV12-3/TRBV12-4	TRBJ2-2	ASSSGIGELF
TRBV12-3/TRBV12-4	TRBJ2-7	ASSSVAVYEQY
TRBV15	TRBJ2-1	ATSRDPSNEQF
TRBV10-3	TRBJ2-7	AISESGPDEQY
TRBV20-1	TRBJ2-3	SAETRGLLGDTQY
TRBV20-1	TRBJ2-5	SPIPGGGKETQY
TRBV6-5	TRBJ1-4	ASRLTGWNEKLF
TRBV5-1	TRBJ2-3	ASSFPTSTDTQY
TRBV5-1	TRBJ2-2	ASGFFWTGANTGELF
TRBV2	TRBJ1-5	ASSDRVMQSNQPQH
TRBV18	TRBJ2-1	ASSHPQAGSSYNEQF
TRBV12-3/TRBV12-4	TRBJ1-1	ASSSLQGAAF
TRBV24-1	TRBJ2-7	ATSDSGTGWIYEQY
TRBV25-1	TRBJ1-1	ASSRTPGQGAMNTEAF
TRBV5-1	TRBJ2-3	ASSLDGTTSTDTQY
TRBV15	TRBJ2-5	ATRNRKGGGEETQY
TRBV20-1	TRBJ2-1	SARDLDYNEQF
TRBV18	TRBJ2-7	ASSPPANSYEQY
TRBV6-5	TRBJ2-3	ASSYTLTSLTTDTQY
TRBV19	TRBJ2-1	ASNKAGVLINEQF
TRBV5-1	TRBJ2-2	ASSMMGQGTGTGELF
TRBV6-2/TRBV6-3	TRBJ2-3	ASTYKRESTDTQY
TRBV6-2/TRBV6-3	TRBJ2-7	ASSHGSGTGYEQY
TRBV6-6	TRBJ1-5	ASSSTGTYQPQH
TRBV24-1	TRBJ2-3	ATSDSSVERLRTDTQY
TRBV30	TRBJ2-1	AWTTPGEYYGDEQF
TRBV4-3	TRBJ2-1	ASSIGGDAYNEQF
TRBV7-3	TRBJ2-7	ASSLFPDSREQY
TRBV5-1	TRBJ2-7	ASSSGPPDQGYEQY
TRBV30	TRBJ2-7	AWSVSVYEQY
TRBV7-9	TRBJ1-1	ASSFPERAF
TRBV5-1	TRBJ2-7	ASTGATGVGEQY
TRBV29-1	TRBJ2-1	SLLTSGNYNEQF
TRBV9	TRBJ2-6	ASSVRVEWEAGANVLT